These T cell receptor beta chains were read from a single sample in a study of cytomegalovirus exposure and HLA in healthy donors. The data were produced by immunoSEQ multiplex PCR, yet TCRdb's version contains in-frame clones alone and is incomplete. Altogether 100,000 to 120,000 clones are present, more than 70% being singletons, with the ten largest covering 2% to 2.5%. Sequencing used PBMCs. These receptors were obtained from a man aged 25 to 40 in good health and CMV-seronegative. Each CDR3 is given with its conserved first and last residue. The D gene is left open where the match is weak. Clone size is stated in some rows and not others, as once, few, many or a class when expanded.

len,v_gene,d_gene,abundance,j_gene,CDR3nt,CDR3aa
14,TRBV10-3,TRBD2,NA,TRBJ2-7,TGTGCCATCCAATCCGGGACTAGCGGTTACGAGCAGTACTTC,CAIQSGTSGYEQYF
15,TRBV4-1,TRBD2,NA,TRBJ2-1,TGCGCCAGCAGCCACGGGACTACGGGGTGGGATGAGCAGTTCTTC,CASSHGTTGWDEQFF
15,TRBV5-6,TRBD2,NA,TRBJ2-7,TGTGCCAGCAGCTTGGCCCTAGCGGGGTCCTACGAGCAGTACTTC,CASSLALAGSYEQYF
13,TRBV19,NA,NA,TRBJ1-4,TGTGCCAGTAGTATACAGGATAATGAAAAACTGTTTTTT,CASSIQDNEKLFF
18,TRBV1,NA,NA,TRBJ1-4,TGCACCAGCAGCCAGGGAGAGTCGAGGGTCGTGACTAATGAAAAACTGTTTTTT,CTSSQGESRVVTNEKLFF
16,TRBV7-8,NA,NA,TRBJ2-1,TGTGCCAGCAGCTTATTGTACCCCCGGGTAGGCAATGAGCAGTTCTTC,CASSLLYPRVGNEQFF
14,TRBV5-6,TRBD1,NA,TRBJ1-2,TGTGCCAGCACCTATACAGGGGTCGACTATGGCTACACCTTC,CASTYTGVDYGYTF
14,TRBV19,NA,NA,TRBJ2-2,TGTGCCAGTAAGGGGACAACGAACACCGGGGAGCTGTTTTTT,CASKGTTNTGELFF
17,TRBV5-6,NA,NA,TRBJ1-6,TGTGCCAGCAGCTTGGATAGGGGAGGCTCCTATAATTCACCCCTCCACTTT,CASSLDRGGSYNSPLHF
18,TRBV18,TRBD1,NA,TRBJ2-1,TGTGCCAGCTCACCCCGGGACAGCCGACACAGCTCCTACAATGAGCAGTTCTTC,CASSPRDSRHSSYNEQFF
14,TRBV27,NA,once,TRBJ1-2,TGTGCCAGCAGTGGGGCAGGTCTGAACTATGGCTACACCTTC,CASSGAGLNYGYTF
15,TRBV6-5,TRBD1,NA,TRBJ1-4,TGTGCCAGCAGTAGGACACAGGGGCCGAATGAAAAACTGTTTTTT,CASSRTQGPNEKLFF
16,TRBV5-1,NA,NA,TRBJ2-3,TGCGCCAGCAGCCGCCAGGGGGCGGGAGTCACAGATACGCAGTATTTT,CASSRQGAGVTDTQYF